This is a list of T cell receptor beta chains from one sample in a study of cytomegalovirus exposure and HLA in healthy donors. TCRdb keeps only in-frame clones here, not all; method: immunoSEQ multiplex PCR. The table records around 150,000 clones, about three quarters of them present only once. Sequencing was done on a sample of PBMCs. The receptor set was obtained from a young man in good health and CMV-seropositive. The CDR3 runs from the conserved cysteine through the conserved F or W. A D gene is named only where the DNA matches it firmly. Where a row states a size, it is once, few, many or the class of an expanded clone; other rows omit it.

V	J	size	D	DNA	CDR3
TRBV27	TRBJ2-1	.	.	TGTGCCAGCAGATTAATACAGGGAAAGGTGCAGTTCTTC	CASRLIQGKVQFF
TRBV18	TRBJ1-1	few	.	TGTGCCAGCTCACCAGGGGCGTGGTTGGGCACTGAAGCTTTCTTT	CASSPGAWLGTEAFF
TRBV4-1	TRBJ2-3	few	TRBD2	TGCGCCAGCAGCCACGGACTAGCGGGAGTTTTGGCAGATACGCAGTATTTT	CASSHGLAGVLADTQYF
TRBV5-1	TRBJ1-3	once	.	TGCGCCAGCAGAGGCGGGCAGGCCAATGGAAACACCATATATTTT	CASRGGQANGNTIYF
TRBV5-3	TRBJ1-5	.	TRBD1	TGTGCCAGAAGGCGTTGGACAGGGAATCAGCCCCAGCATTTT	CARRRWTGNQPQHF
TRBV28	TRBJ2-6	.	.	TGTGCCAGCAGTTTGTACTCTGGTGCCAACGTCCTGACTTTC	CASSLYSGANVLTF
TRBV10-3	TRBJ1-5	.	.	TGTGCCATCAGCCCAGAGACCGGGACAACGGGCAATCAGCCCCAGCATTTT	CAISPETGTTGNQPQHF
TRBV18	TRBJ2-5	.	TRBD1	TGTGCCAGCTCACCCAGGACAGGGAGAGGGCAAGAGACCCAGTACTTC	CASSPRTGRGQETQYF
TRBV28	TRBJ2-1	.	TRBD2	TGTGCCAGCAGCAAGTCGGGACTAGCAATAAGCTACAATGAGCAGTTCTTC	CASSKSGLAISYNEQFF
TRBV5-1	TRBJ2-5	.	TRBD1	TGCGCCACCAGGACAGGGGGATTCCAAGAGACCCAGTACTTC	CATRTGGFQETQYF
TRBV19	TRBJ2-6	.	.	TGTGCCAGTGGGAGGTCTGGGGCCAACGTCCTGACTTTC	CASGRSGANVLTF
TRBV5-1	TRBJ2-7	.	TRBD2	TGCGCCAGCAGCCCAGATCCTGGGACTAGCTCCTACGAGCAGTACTTC	CASSPDPGTSSYEQYF
TRBV11-2	TRBJ2-1	few	TRBD2	TGTGCCAGCAGCAGACAGGGGGGACTAGCGGACAATGAGCAGTTCTTC	CASSRQGGLADNEQFF
TRBV14	TRBJ2-7	.	TRBD2	TGTGCCAGCAGCCAAGAGAAAGCGGGAGGGCCCTACGAGCAGTACTTC	CASSQEKAGGPYEQYF
TRBV28	TRBJ2-7	.	TRBD2	TGTGCCAGTGCGGGACTATACTACGAGCAGTACTTC	CASAGLYYEQYF
TRBV12-5	TRBJ1-3	.	TRBD1	TGTGCTAGTGGTTTGGTAATTGGGACAGGGGTCGGAAACACCATATATTTT	CASGLVIGTGVGNTIYF
TRBV5-1	TRBJ1-4	few	TRBD1	TGCGCCAGCAGCTTTAGGACAGGGGGTGAAAAACTGTTTTTT	CASSFRTGGEKLFF
TRBV7-9	TRBJ2-5	few	TRBD2	TGTGCCAGCAGCTCGGGACTAGCGGGGAACCAAGAGACCCAGTACTTC	CASSSGLAGNQETQYF
TRBV5-5	TRBJ2-5	.	TRBD2	TGTGCCAGCATCCTTCTAGCGGGAAAACCGGGGGGGGAGACCCAGTACTTC	CASILLAGKPGGETQYF
TRBV29-1	TRBJ2-7	.	.	TGCAGCGTTGAAGATCCCCGGGCAGGGGCTTCCTACGAGCAGTACTTC	CSVEDPRAGASYEQYF
TRBV11-3	TRBJ2-5	.	TRBD2	TGTGCCAGCAGCCTTCGAGGACTAGCGGGGGGACACTACCAAGAGACCCAGTACTTC	CASSLRGLAGGHYQETQYF
TRBV7-9	TRBJ1-1	.	.	TGTGCCAGCAGCTGGGGGGGCGGCACTGAAGCTTTCTTT	CASSWGGGTEAFF
TRBV6-1	TRBJ2-1	.	.	TGTGCCAGCAGTGAAGCAGCTGAAGCGGGCTCCTACAATGAGCAGTTCTTC	CASSEAAEAGSYNEQFF
TRBV12-5	TRBJ1-1	.	TRBD1	TGTGCTAGTGGTTCACAGGGGCGGAACACTGAAGCTTTCTTT	CASGSQGRNTEAFF
TRBV6-5	TRBJ1-5	.	.	TGTGCCAGCAGCACCGGTCGGAATCAGCCCCAGCATTTT	CASSTGRNQPQHF
TRBV7-2	TRBJ2-7	.	.	TGTGCCAGCAGCTTTCACTACGAGCAGTACTTC	CASSFHYEQYF
TRBV28	TRBJ2-1	.	.	TGTGCCAGCAGTACCGAGTCCTACTCCTACAATGAGCAGTTCTTC	CASSTESYSYNEQFF
TRBV6-5	TRBJ1-2	.	TRBD1	TGTGCCAGCAGTTACTCCGTGGGACAGGAGGGCTATGGCTACACCTTC	CASSYSVGQEGYGYTF
TRBV28	TRBJ1-1	.	TRBD1	TGTGCCAGCAGCCTACAGGGGAGGAGAGACACTGAAGCTTTCTTT	CASSLQGRRDTEAFF
TRBV25-1	TRBJ1-1	once	.	TGTGCCAGCAGTGCTAGGCCTCCGGGACAAATGAACACTGAAGCTTTCTTT	CASSARPPGQMNTEAFF
TRBV28	TRBJ1-4	.	.	TGTGCCAGCAGTCGAGGGTTAAAACTGTTTTTT	CASSRGLKLFF
TRBV2	TRBJ2-3	.	TRBD2	TGTGCCAGCAAATCGGGGGGGACAGATACGCAGTATTTT	CASKSGGTDTQYF
TRBV5-6	TRBJ1-1	.	.	TGTGCCAGCAGCTCGACAGGCGTAAACACTGAAGCTTTCTTT	CASSSTGVNTEAFF
TRBV5-4	TRBJ1-1	.	.	TGTGCCAGCAACATACAGGGAGTTTCCACTGAAGCTTTCTTT	CASNIQGVSTEAFF
TRBV7-3	TRBJ1-2	.	.	TGTGCCAGCAGCCCACAGGGTTCCTATGGCTACACCTTC	CASSPQGSYGYTF
TRBV11-3	TRBJ2-1	.	TRBD2	TGTGCCAGCAGCTTAGTGGTGGGAGGGCCCCACTACAATGAGCAGTTCTTC	CASSLVVGGPHYNEQFF
TRBV7-9	TRBJ2-3	.	.	TGTTCCAGCACCGAAGGACGGGGAGTCACAGATACGCAGTATTTT	CSSTEGRGVTDTQYF
TRBV4-2	TRBJ2-7	.	.	TGTGCCAGCAGCGACCGGGACACCATCTACGAGCAGTACTTC	CASSDRDTIYEQYF
TRBV6-5	TRBJ2-1	.	TRBD2	TGTGCCAGCAAGGCAGGAGCGGGAGCCCACAATGAGCAGTTCTTC	CASKAGAGAHNEQFF
TRBV6-5	TRBJ2-1	.	.	TGTGCCAGCAGTTACGAACGGGAGCAGTTCTTC	CASSYEREQFF
TRBV10-3	TRBJ1-1	.	.	TGTGCCATCAGTGATTTTGGGAGTGAAGCTTTCTTT	CAISDFGSEAFF